A selection of T cell receptor beta chains follows, all from one sample in a study of shared clonotypes between healthy human individuals. Data came from immunoSEQ multiplex PCR; TCRdb stores just in-frame clones and leaves some out. This sample has roughly 2.5 million clones; around 94% occur once, and the top ten carry 0.11% to 0.15%. Material: naive CD4+ T cells sorted from blood. The receptors come from a man younger than 35 in good health. CDR3s include the opening cysteine and the closing phenylalanine or tryptophan. Fields, in order: J gene, D gene, clone size, V gene, CDR3 protein, CDR3 DNA. The D gene is left open where the match is weak. Rows may omit the clone size; those that give it use once, few, many or a size class.

j_gene: TRBJ2-7
d_gene: TRBD1
abundance: once
v_gene: TRBV7-6
CDR3aa: CASSLLQGVNYEQYF
CDR3nt: TGTGCCAGCAGCTTACTTCAGGGGGTCAACTACGAGCAGTACTTC

j_gene: TRBJ2-7
d_gene: NA
abundance: NA
v_gene: TRBV2
CDR3aa: CASSEAGAGLYEQYF
CDR3nt: TGTGCCAGCAGTGAAGCTGGGGCGGGTCTCTACGAGCAGTACTTC

j_gene: TRBJ2-5
d_gene: TRBD1
abundance: NA
v_gene: TRBV6-5
CDR3aa: CASFGTVQETQYF
CDR3nt: TGTGCCAGCTTCGGGACAGTCCAAGAGACCCAGTACTTC

j_gene: TRBJ1-2
d_gene: TRBD1
abundance: NA
v_gene: TRBV6-1
CDR3aa: CATRSGTGNNYGYTF
CDR3nt: TGTGCCACCCGGTCCGGGACAGGGAACAACTATGGCTACACCTTC

j_gene: TRBJ2-7
d_gene: NA
abundance: once
v_gene: TRBV6-5
CDR3aa: CASSRGLPTSYEQYF
CDR3nt: TGTGCCAGCAGCCGAGGACTCCCCACCTCCTACGAGCAGTACTTC

j_gene: TRBJ2-3
d_gene: NA
abundance: NA
v_gene: TRBV9
CDR3aa: CASSVDAGTDTQYF
CDR3nt: TGTGCCAGCAGCGTAGACGCGGGCACAGATACGCAGTATTTT

j_gene: TRBJ2-2
d_gene: TRBD2
abundance: NA
v_gene: TRBV11-2
CDR3aa: CASSQIAGGLNTGELFF
CDR3nt: TGTGCCAGCAGCCAAATAGCGGGGGGCCTTAACACCGGGGAGCTGTTTTTT

j_gene: TRBJ2-7
d_gene: NA
abundance: NA
v_gene: TRBV7-2
CDR3aa: CASTGQGSLLYEQYF
CDR3nt: TGTGCCAGCACCGGCCAGGGCTCCCTTCTTTACGAGCAGTACTTC

j_gene: TRBJ2-1
d_gene: TRBD1
abundance: NA
v_gene: TRBV5-4
CDR3aa: CASSRTGGSVSEQFF
CDR3nt: TGTGCCAGCAGCCGGACAGGGGGTTCAGTCAGTGAGCAGTTCTTC

j_gene: TRBJ1-2
d_gene: NA
abundance: NA
v_gene: TRBV7-2
CDR3aa: CASTPGGQGYGYTF
CDR3nt: TGTGCCAGCACCCCTGGGGGGCAGGGGTATGGCTACACCTTC

j_gene: TRBJ2-7
d_gene: TRBD1
abundance: NA
v_gene: TRBV5-1
CDR3aa: CASTRDTGAPTYEQYF
CDR3nt: TGCGCCAGCACCCGAGACACAGGGGCCCCGACCTACGAGCAGTACTTC

j_gene: TRBJ1-1
d_gene: NA
abundance: few
v_gene: TRBV5-1
CDR3aa: CASSTGHPNTEAFF
CDR3nt: TGCGCCAGCAGCACGGGACACCCGAACACTGAAGCTTTCTTT